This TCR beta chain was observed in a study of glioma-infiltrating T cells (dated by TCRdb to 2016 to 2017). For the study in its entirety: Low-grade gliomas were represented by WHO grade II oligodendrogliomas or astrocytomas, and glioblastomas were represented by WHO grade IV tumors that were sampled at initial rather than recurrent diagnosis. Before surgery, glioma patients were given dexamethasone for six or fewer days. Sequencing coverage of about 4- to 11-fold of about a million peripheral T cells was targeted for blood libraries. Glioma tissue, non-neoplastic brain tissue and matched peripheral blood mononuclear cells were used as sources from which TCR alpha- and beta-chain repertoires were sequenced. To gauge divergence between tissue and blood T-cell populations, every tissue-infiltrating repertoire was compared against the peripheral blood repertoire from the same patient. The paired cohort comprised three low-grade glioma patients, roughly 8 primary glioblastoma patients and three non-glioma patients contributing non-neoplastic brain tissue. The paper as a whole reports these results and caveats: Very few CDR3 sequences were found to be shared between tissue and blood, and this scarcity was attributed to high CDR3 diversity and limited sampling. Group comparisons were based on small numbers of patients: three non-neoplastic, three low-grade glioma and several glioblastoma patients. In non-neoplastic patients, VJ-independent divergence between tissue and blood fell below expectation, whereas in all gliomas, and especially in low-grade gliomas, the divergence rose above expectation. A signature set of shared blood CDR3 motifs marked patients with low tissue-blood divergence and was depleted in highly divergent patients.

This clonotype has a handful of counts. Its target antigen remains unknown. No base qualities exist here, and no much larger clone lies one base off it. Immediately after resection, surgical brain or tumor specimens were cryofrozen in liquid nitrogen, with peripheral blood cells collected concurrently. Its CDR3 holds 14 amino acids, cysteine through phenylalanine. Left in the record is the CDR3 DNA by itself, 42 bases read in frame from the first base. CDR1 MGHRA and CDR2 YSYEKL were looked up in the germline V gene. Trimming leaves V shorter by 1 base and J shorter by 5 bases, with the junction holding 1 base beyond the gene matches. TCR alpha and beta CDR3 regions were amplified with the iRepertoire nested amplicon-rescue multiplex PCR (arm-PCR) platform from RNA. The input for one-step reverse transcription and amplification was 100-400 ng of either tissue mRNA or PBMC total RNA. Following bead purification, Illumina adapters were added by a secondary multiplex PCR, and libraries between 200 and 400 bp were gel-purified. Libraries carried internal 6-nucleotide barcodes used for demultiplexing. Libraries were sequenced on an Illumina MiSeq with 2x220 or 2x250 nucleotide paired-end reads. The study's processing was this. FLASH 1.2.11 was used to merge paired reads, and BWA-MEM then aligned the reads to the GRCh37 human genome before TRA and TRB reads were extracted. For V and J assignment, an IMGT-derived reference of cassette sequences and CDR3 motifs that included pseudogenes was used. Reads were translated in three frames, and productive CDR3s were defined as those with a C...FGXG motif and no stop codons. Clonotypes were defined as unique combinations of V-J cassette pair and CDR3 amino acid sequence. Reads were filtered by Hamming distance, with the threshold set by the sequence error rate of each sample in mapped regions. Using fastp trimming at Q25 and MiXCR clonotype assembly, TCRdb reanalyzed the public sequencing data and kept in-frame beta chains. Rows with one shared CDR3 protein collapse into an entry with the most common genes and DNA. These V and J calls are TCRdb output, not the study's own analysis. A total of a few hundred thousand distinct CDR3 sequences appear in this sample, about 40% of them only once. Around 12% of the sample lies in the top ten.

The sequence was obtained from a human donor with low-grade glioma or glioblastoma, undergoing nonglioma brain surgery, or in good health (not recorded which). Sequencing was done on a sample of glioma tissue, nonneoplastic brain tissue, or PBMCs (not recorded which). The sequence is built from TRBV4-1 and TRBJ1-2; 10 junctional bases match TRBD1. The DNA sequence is TGCGCCAGCAGCCAAGGGACAGGGGGATATGGCTACACCTTC. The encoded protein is CASSQGTGGYGYTF.